The T cell receptor (beta chain) described here comes from a study of shared clonotypes between healthy human individuals (dated by TCRdb to the early 2020s). Background for the entire study: A few men and a couple of women, aged 18 to 49 years, made up the cohort. Different laboratories and diverse techniques were used to prepare libraries and sequence TCR repertoires, to increase sequencing depth and limit assay-specific biases. The study deeply sequenced blood TCR repertoires of several healthy adults to estimate repertoire size and the extent of clonotype sharing between individuals. Per donor, leukapheresis produced somewhere between about 0.85 and 10 billion PBMCs. For each donor, CD4 naive and CD4 memory were each given three plates, CD8 naive was given two plates, and CD8 memory was given one plate. General study outcomes and caveats: Only blood was sampled, and tissue TCR repertoires likely differ from those in blood. Even with the large sequencing depth, rarefaction of the sorted-subset datasets indicated that sequencing was incomplete. Clonotypes shared by all four sorted-subset donors showed higher generation probabilities than non-shared clonotypes. When several donors were compared, the shared fraction of clonotypes was about 5.5% for naive CD4, approximately 3.3% for naive CD8, 2% to 2.5% for memory CD4, and roughly 0.4% for memory CD8. Larger estimated clonotype richness was generally found for naive subsets than for memory subsets. Because the study included only a small number of donors, the genetic and exposure-history diversity represented was limited. Based on pairwise subsampling, the degree of clonotype sharing among donors was expected to be affected by sequencing depth.

V sheds 1 base and J sheds 6 bases, leaving 25 bases between their ends. Its CDR3 holds 19 amino acids, cysteine through phenylalanine. Of all the DNA, just the CDR3 is kept, 57 bases in frame from base 1. CDR1 and CDR2 are read off the germline V gene as MNHNS and SASEGT. Healthy HIV-negative adults with no recently reported acute infections or vaccinations were included as donors. Every donor was a Caucasian adult residing in Nashville, Tennessee, USA. The CD8 memory samples were a combination of magnetically selected CD45RO+ cells and CCR7-negative CD45RA+ effector memory (TemRA) cells. Blood was obtained by leukapheresis, after which PBMCs were separated by Ficoll-Histopaque density gradient centrifugation and cryopreserved in liquid nitrogen vapor phase. Analytical flow cytometry was used to check the purity and quantity of each magnetically sorted T cell population. From each sorted fraction, genomic DNA was isolated and quantified by UV absorbance on a Nanodrop 2000c.

Concerning this clone itself: Its antigen has not been determined. No base quality information exists; no much larger clone differs at one position.

Using the deep immunoSEQ assay, TCR CDR3 regions were amplified from genomic DNA by multiplex PCR. Genomic DNA extracted from each cell subset was distributed evenly over all wells of several immunoSEQ 96-well plates, and each plate served as one replicate. For sorted subsets, 200 to 250 ng of genomic DNA, equivalent to 25,000 to 35,000 T cell genomes, went into each replicate PCR. The purified libraries were quantified using a Qubit 3.0 fluorometer, sized with a Bioanalyzer 2100, and then quantified again using the KAPA Library Quantification kit. A separate single-read 150-cycle Illumina NextSeq 550 flow cell was used to sequence each immunoSEQ 96-well plate. The study's processing was this. Because the immunoSEQ output included only junctional sequences and no quality scores, the filtering could not be the same as the filtering used for full-length reads. To assign V/J genes and CDR3, sequences were annotated using PyIR, a Python wrapper for IgBLAST v1.9, with IMGT germline references. Reads were removed for weak V/J assignments (E-value above 1e-6), missing CDR3, stop codons, out-of-frame junctions, or ambiguous translated residues. V3J clonotypes were defined as sequences sharing the same inferred V gene, J gene, and CDR3 amino acid sequence. Percentage overlap between repertoires was calculated by dividing the number of shared unique clonotypes by the size of the smaller repertoire. Repertoire richness was assessed with RTK rarefaction, the Chao1 estimator, and Recon v2.1 estimates of unobserved clonotypes. Generation probabilities were computed with OLGA for all TCRbeta clonotypes obtained by the gDNA method from several donors. TCRdb mirrors the immuneACCESS table, restricted to in-frame sequences. Some clones are absent from its copies; in checked studies, under half trace to an unresolved V gene, and the reason for the others is unknown. Clone size and V and J calls were adopted from that table, with D and trimming inferred from the DNA. For this sample there are 600,000 to 750,000 clones; less than 95% appear just once. About a third of the sample lies in the top ten.

The rearrangement combines TRBV6-1 with TRBJ2-1, and perhaps TRBD2 as D gene, on 5 matching bases. The specimen was memory CD8+ T cells from PBMCs. This specimen's cell subset or site label, interpreted: CD45RO+ cells pooled with CCR7-negative TemRA cells. The clonotype was recovered from a man aged 18 to 35 in good health. Some clones in this sample may be carry-over from other donors' samples. The CDR3 protein is CASSEDIEGVNAGINEQFF. The nucleotides are TGTGCCAGCAGTGAAGACATCGAGGGTGTGAATGCCGGGATCAATGAGCAGTTCTTC.